Shown below are 31 T cell receptor beta chains from a single sample sequenced in a study of blood T cell repertoires in COVID-19. Sequenced by immunoSEQ multiplex PCR; TCRdb stores in-frame clones only, minus some. The table has around 280,000 clones, 90% seen once. The material sequenced was PBMCs or T cells enriched from blood (not recorded which). The receptors stem from a woman aged 18-29 years with acute COVID-19.

V gene TRBV18 combines with J gene TRBJ2-1; D perhaps matches TRBD1 (5 bases). V lost 2 bases, J lost 4 bases, and 9 bases lay in between. This CDR3 is 14 amino acids long. Germline CDR1 is KGHSH and CDR2 is LQKENI. This CDR3 reads CASSPRGTYNEQFF. DNA of the CDR3: TGTGCCAGCTCACCAAGGGGCACATACAATGAGCAGTTCTTC.

The CDR3: CASSTHREPTSYNEQFF. DNA for the CDR3: TGTGCCAGCAGTACCCACAGGGAGCCCACCTCTTACAATGAGCAGTTCTTC. The J gene is TRBJ2-1, the V gene TRBV28; D possibly corresponds to TRBD1 (6 bases). The CDR3 sequence is 17 residues long. V dropped 5 bases and J dropped 4 bases, with 21 bases sitting between them. Germline CDR1 and CDR2: MDHEN and SYDVKM.

The chain couples TRBV28 to TRBJ1-2; D may be TRBD1 (5 bases). Trimming took 2 bases from V and 6 from J, leaving 16 bases between them. The CDR3 is made up of 15 amino acids. Germline values: CDR1 MDHEN, CDR2 SYDVKM. Here the CDR3 DNA reads TGTGCCAGCAGTTTAAGGCAGGGAGGTCTGGATGGCTACACCTTC. This translates into CASSLRQGGLDGYTF.

DNA of the CDR3: TGTGCCAGTAGTATCGACCGGGGCTCCTACAATGAGCAGTTCTTC. Residues: CASSIDRGSYNEQFF. This chain joins TRBV19 and TRBJ2-1; possibly TRBD2 for D (5 bases). Germline-derived CDR1 and CDR2 are LNHDA and SQIVND (reference sequence). Trimming took 3 bases from V and 0 from J, leaving 9 bases between them. The CDR3 runs 15 residues.

The V call is TRBV7-9, the J call TRBJ1-2; D possibly corresponds to TRBD1 (5 bases). The V gene lost 1 base and the J gene lost 9 bases, with 15 bases spanning the gap. Germline CDR1 and CDR2: SEHNR and FQNEAQ (reference sequence). There are 14 residues in the CDR3. The CDR3 DNA reads as TGTGCCAGCAGCTTAGACGCAGGGCTTTTTAGCTACACCTTC. Residues: CASSLDAGLFSYTF.

The chain joins TRBV6-2 or TRBV6-3 to TRBJ2-7, with D perhaps matching TRBD1 (6 bases). CDR3 length: 14 residues. V was trimmed by 2 bases and J by 3 bases, leaving 11 bases between them. Germline CDR1 is MNHEY and CDR2 is SVGEGT. DNA for the CDR3: TGTGCCAGCAGTTACGTCAGGGGAAGCTACGAGCAGTACTTC. This encodes CASSYVRGSYEQYF.

The J gene is TRBJ1-2, the V gene TRBV2; D is unresolved. The CDR3 loop spans 11 amino acids. V was pared by 7 bases and J by 1 base, with 4 bases between. Germline loops: CDR1 SNHLY, CDR2 FYNNEI. The CDR3 reads CASTFNYGYTF. The CDR3 DNA sequence: TGTGCCAGCACCTTTAACTATGGCTACACCTTC. Using reference TRBV2 and TRBJ1-2 for the parts outside the CDR3, the full variable domain is EPEVTQTPSHQVTQMGQEVILRCVPISNHLYFYWYRQILGQKVEFLVSFYNNEISEKSEIFDDQFSVERPDGSNFTLKIRSTKLEDSAMYFCASTFNYGYTFGSGTRLTVV.

The V and J genes are TRBV19 and TRBJ2-7; 8 bases map to TRBD2. Unmatched junction bases numbered 5, after V lost 7 bases and J lost 0 bases. Germline CDR1 LNHDA, CDR2 SQIVND (reference sequence). This CDR3 is built from 14 residues. DNA of the CDR3: TGTGCCAGTAAGGTAGCGGGAAACTCCTACGAGCAGTACTTC. As protein: CASKVAGNSYEQYF. The whole variable domain, filled in from reference TRBV19 and TRBJ2-7, reads DGGITQSPKYLFRKEGQNVTLSCEQNLNHDAMYWYRQDPGQGLRLIYYSQIVNDFQKGDIAEGYSVSREKKESFPLTVTSAQKNPTAFYLCASKVAGNSYEQYFGPGTRLTVT.

This clone came up many times. The chain uses TRBV12-3 or TRBV12-4 and TRBJ2-3, with D hard to call. The CDR3 runs to 12 residues. V was cut by 6 bases and J by 5 bases, with 9 bases left in between. This CDR3 reads CASRLSVDTQYF. The CDR3 DNA sequence: TGTGCCAGCAGACTATCGGTAGATACGCAGTATTTT.

The rearrangement joins TRBV9 to TRBJ2-3; the match to TRBD2 covers 10 bases. The CDR3 extends over 14 amino acids. Germline-derived CDR1 and CDR2 are SGDLS and YYNGEE. Germline trimming cut 6 bases from V and 3 bases from J; bases unmatched to any gene: 4. Here the CDR3 reads CASTQAGGTDTQYF. The CDR3 coding sequence is TGTGCCAGCACACAAGCGGGAGGGACAGATACGCAGTATTTT.

The gene calls are TRBV6-5 and TRBJ2-7, with 7 bases fitting TRBD1. Per the germline V gene, CDR1 is MNHEY and CDR2 is SVGAGI. This CDR3 region has 12 residues. J lost 9 bases, V lost 2 bases, and 4 bases had no gene match. CDR3 sequence (DNA): TGTGCCAGCAGTTACAACAGGGGAACGCAGTACTTC. Translated, it gives CASSYNRGTQYF.

This chain joins TRBV7-9 and TRBJ1-2; maybe TRBD1 (6 bases). This CDR3 has 13 residues. Germline V gene sequence: CDR1 SEHNR, CDR2 FQNEAQ (reference sequence). Trimming removed 5 bases from V and 4 bases from J, with 11 bases in between. The CDR3 is CASSARGGYGYTF. As DNA, the CDR3 is TGTGCCAGCAGCGCCAGGGGTGGCTATGGCTACACCTTC.

The V and J genes are TRBV15 and TRBJ2-1, with TRBD2 matching 14 bases. The CDR3 sequence is 16 residues long. Germline trimming cut 3 bases from V and 5 bases from J; bases unmatched to any gene: 3. From germline, CDR1 is LNHNV and CDR2 YYDKDF (reference sequence). The chain's CDR3 is CATSSGLAGGNNEQFF. The CDR3 DNA follows: TGTGCCACCAGCAGCGGACTAGCGGGAGGTAACAATGAGCAGTTCTTC. Together with reference TRBV15 and TRBJ2-1, the CDR3 gives the full variable domain: DAMVIQNPRYQVTQFGKPVTLSCSQTLNHNVMYWYQQKSSQAPKLLFHYYDKDFNNEADTPDNFQSRRPNTSFCFLDIRSPGLGDTAMYLCATSSGLAGGNNEQFFGPGTRLTVL.

This rearrangement joins TRBV4-2 to TRBJ2-2; TRBD2 matches 12 bases. CDR1 and CDR2 from the germline V gene are LGHNA and YNFKEQ. This CDR3 comprises 18 residues. Trimming cost V 4 bases and J 4 bases; bases outside gene matches: 10. CDR3 residues: CASSPGLAGPRVTGELFF. As DNA, the CDR3 is TGTGCCAGCAGCCCGGGACTAGCGGGCCCAAGGGTCACCGGGGAGCTGTTTTTT.

V gene TRBV11-3 combines with J gene TRBJ1-3; D uncertain. CDR1 SGHNT and CDR2 YENEEA come from the germline V gene. CDR3 length equals 13 residues. The germline V and J ends were trimmed by 0 bases and 7 bases, with 7 bases remaining between them. The CDR3 protein is CASSLDTKNTIYF. In DNA, the CDR3 is TGTGCCAGCAGCTTAGATACAAAGAACACCATATATTTT.

The chain employs TRBV6-1 and TRBJ1-5; no definite D call. Trimming pared 2 bases from V and 0 bases from J, leaving 14 bases between. The V gene's germline CDR1 is MNHNS and CDR2 SASEGT. The CDR3 is 17 amino acids. CDR3 bases: TGTGCCAGCAGTGAACGACAAAAAGCTTCTAGCAATCAGCCCCAGCATTTT. As protein: CASSERQKASSNQPQHF.

The rearrangement uses TRBV12-5 and TRBJ1-2; a possible D gene is TRBD1 (6 bases). With 5 bases removed from V and 4 bases from J, the gap between germline ends came to 17 bases. Germline V lookup: CDR1 LGHNT, CDR2 FRNRAP. This CDR3 contains 15 residues. CDR3 sequence (DNA): TGTGCTAGTGGTACCGACAGGATAAGTATCTATGGCTACACCTTC. This gives the protein CASGTDRISIYGYTF.

This sequence joins TRBV3-1 (or the pseudogene TRBV3-2) and TRBJ2-5; 10 bases agree with TRBD2. The CDR3 spans 14 residues. Germline V gene sequence: CDR1 LGHDT, CDR2 YNNKEL (reference sequence). The ends lost 4 bases at V and 7 bases at J; junction bases unmatched: 6. In DNA, the CDR3 is TGTGCCAGCAGCCCACTAGCGGGGACAGTGACCCAGTACTTC. It specifies CASSPLAGTVTQYF.

The genes are TRBV10-3 and TRBJ2-2; maybe TRBD1 (5 bases). CDR3 length: 13 amino acids. CDR1 and CDR2 (germline): ENHRY, SYGVKD. Trimming pared 6 bases from V and 1 base from J, leaving 6 bases between. The CDR3, as DNA: TGTGCCATCAGGACAGAGAACACCGGGGAGCTGTTTTTT. This translates into CAIRTENTGELFF.

CDR3 sequence reads: CASSSDRVTEAFF. The CDR3 nucleotides read TGTGCCAGCAGCTCCGACAGGGTAACTGAAGCTTTCTTT. The J gene is TRBJ1-1, the V gene TRBV28, with TRBD1 identical over 7 bases. CDR1 is MDHEN, CDR2 SYDVKM, per germline. This CDR3 region has 13 residues. Trimming took 6 bases from V and 5 from J; bases not matched to a gene: 6.

CDR3 in amino acids: CASSLVSSGYEQYF. The CDR3 DNA sequence: TGTGCCAGCAGTTTAGTCTCTAGCGGCTACGAGCAGTACTTC. The chain carries TRBV28 and TRBJ2-7, with 7 nucleotides matching TRBD2. The CDR3 has 14 amino acids. Looked up from germline, CDR1 is MDHEN and CDR2 is SYDVKM. Trimming removed 2 bases from V and 3 bases from J; junction bases left unmatched: 4.

The chain uses TRBV19 and TRBJ2-1; D remains unclear. With 3 bases removed from V and 0 bases from J, the gap between germline ends came to 6 bases. The germline V gene has CDR1 LNHDA and CDR2 SQIVND (reference sequence). The CDR3 is made up of 14 amino acids. The CDR3 DNA reads TGTGCCAGTAGTATCTGGAGCTCCTACAATGAGCAGTTCTTC. Translation: CASSIWSSYNEQFF.

The CDR3 loop is CAIRPQGGSTEAFF. As DNA, the CDR3 is TGTGCCATCAGGCCACAGGGGGGGAGTACTGAAGCTTTCTTT. The V and J genes are TRBV10-3 and TRBJ1-1; 8 bases line up with TRBD1. Germline loops: CDR1 ENHRY, CDR2 SYGVKD. Trimming removed 6 bases from V and 5 bases from J; junction bases left unmatched: 8. The CDR3 is 14 residues long.

The V gene is TRBV4-1, the J gene TRBJ2-7; D is possibly TRBD1 (6 bases). Germline loops: CDR1 MGHRA, CDR2 YSYEKL. The CDR3 consists of 15 residues. Trimming stripped 0 bases from V and 3 bases from J, with 12 bases between. The chain's CDR3 is CASSQESQGGYEQYF. The CDR3 nucleotides read TGCGCCAGCAGCCAAGAGTCTCAAGGGGGCTACGAGCAGTACTTC.

This chain connects TRBV15 to TRBJ2-2; 8 bases are shared with TRBD2. V trimming: 3 bases; J trimming: 3 bases; junction bases outside the gene matches: 3. The CDR3 runs 15 residues. Germline V gene sequence: CDR1 LNHNV, CDR2 YYDKDF (reference sequence). The CDR3 loop reads CATSSSGSYTGELFF. CDR3 DNA: TGTGCCACCAGCAGCAGCGGGAGCTACACCGGGGAGCTGTTTTTT.

This chain connects TRBV7-9 to TRBJ1-1; TRBD1 matches at 8 bases. V dropped 3 bases and J dropped 1; count of bases not matched to a gene: 1. The germline gives CDR1 SEHNR, CDR2 FQNEAQ (reference sequence). The CDR3 is made up of 14 amino acids. CDR3 protein: CASSFRGQNTEAFF. The CDR3 coding sequence is TGTGCCAGCAGCTTCAGGGGGCAGAACACTGAAGCTTTCTTT.

The chain recombines TRBV2 with TRBJ1-1, with unresolved D. This CDR3 has 12 amino acids. Deletions cut 4 bases from V and 1 base from J, with 4 bases between. Germline assignment: CDR1 SNHLY and CDR2 FYNNEI. The CDR3 DNA follows: TGTGCCAGCAGTGTAAAGAACACTGAAGCTTTCTTT. Amino acid sequence: CASSVKNTEAFF. The variable domain in full, completed from reference TRBV2 and TRBJ1-1, reads EPEVTQTPSHQVTQMGQEVILRCVPISNHLYFYWYRQILGQKVEFLVSFYNNEISEKSEIFDDQFSVERPDGSNFTLKIRSTKLEDSAMYFCASSVKNTEAFFGQGTRLTVV.

V and J are TRBV19 and TRBJ2-3, with TRBD2 matching over 13 bases. Germline CDR1 reads LNHDA; CDR2 reads SQIVND (reference sequence). The CDR3 has 16 residues. Germline trimming cut 5 bases from V and 4 bases from J; bases unmatched to any gene: 6. In DNA form, the CDR3 reads TGTGCCAGTAGTGCGCGGACTAGCGGGAGACCAGATACGCAGTATTTT. Its protein is CASSARTSGRPDTQYF. The full variable domain, in which reference TRBV19 and TRBJ2-3 provide the parts outside the CDR3, is DGGITQSPKYLFRKEGQNVTLSCEQNLNHDAMYWYRQDPGQGLRLIYYSQIVNDFQKGDIAEGYSVSREKKESFPLTVTSAQKNPTAFYLCASSARTSGRPDTQYFGPGTRLTVL.

Regarding this clone: This sample includes further DNA sequences coding for the same CDR3. The chain carries TRBV18 and TRBJ2-7, with D unresolved. The germline gives CDR1 KGHSH, CDR2 LQKENI. The length of the CDR3 is 13 residues. Trimming removed 0 bases at V and 3 bases at J, with 6 bases between. The CDR3 here is CASSPPSSYEQYF. CDR3 coding DNA: TGTGCCAGCTCACCACCGTCTAGCTACGAGCAGTACTTC.

This clone was observed a few times. The genes are TRBV19 and TRBJ1-5; D is uncertain. Germline-derived CDR1 and CDR2 are LNHDA and SQIVND (reference sequence). V was pared by 3 bases and J by 0 bases, with 9 bases between. CDR3 length equals 15 residues. The CDR3 DNA sequence: TGTGCCAGTAGTATGTTGAGAACTAGCAATCAGCCCCAGCATTTT. Translating gives CASSMLRTSNQPQHF.

CDR3: CARTSGGTSGRDEQYF. The CDR3 bases are TGTGCCAGGACCTCGGGGGGGACTAGCGGGAGAGACGAGCAGTACTTC. The genes are TRBV21-1 and TRBJ2-7; the table assigns TRBD2, which was not confirmed against the DNA. TRBV21-1 is deemed a pseudogene. The CDR3 spans 16 residues.